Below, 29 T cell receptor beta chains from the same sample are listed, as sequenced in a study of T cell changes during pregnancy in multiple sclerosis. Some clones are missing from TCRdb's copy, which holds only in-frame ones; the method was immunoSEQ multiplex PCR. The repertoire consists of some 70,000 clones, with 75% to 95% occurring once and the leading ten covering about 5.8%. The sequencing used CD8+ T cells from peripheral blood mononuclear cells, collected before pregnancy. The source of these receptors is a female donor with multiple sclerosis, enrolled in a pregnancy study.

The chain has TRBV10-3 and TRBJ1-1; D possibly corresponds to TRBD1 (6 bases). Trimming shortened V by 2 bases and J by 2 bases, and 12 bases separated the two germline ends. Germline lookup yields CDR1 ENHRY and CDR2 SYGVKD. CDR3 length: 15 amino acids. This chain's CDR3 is CAISEALQGNTEAFF. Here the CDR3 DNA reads TGTGCCATCAGTGAGGCGCTACAGGGTAACACTGAAGCTTTCTTT.

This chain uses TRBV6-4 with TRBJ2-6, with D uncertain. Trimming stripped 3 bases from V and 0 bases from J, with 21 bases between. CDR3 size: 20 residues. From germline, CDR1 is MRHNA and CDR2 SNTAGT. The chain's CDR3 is CASSEDPIATISSGANVLTF. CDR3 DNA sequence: TGTGCCAGCAGTGAAGATCCGATTGCCACCATTAGCTCTGGGGCCAACGTCCTGACTTTC.

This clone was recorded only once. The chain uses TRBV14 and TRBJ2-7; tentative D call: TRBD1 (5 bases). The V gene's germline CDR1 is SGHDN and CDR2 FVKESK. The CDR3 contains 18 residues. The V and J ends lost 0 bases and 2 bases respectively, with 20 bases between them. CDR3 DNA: TGTGCCAGCAGCCAAGATTTGCGACAGTCTCCCGATGCCTACGAGCAGTACTTC. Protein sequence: CASSQDLRQSPDAYEQYF.

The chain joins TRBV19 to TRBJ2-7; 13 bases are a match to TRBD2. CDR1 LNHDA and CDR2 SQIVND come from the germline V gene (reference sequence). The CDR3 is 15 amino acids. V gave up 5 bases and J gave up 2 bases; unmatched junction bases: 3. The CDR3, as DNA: TGTGCCAGTAGTTCGGGACTAGCGGGGCCCTACGAGCAGTACTTC. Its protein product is CASSSGLAGPYEQYF.

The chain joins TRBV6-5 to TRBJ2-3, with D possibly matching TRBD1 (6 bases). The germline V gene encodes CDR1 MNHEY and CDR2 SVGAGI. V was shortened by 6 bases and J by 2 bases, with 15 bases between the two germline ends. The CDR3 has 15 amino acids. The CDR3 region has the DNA TGTGCCAGCAGCGACAGGCCGGACCACACAGATACGCAGTATTTT. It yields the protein CASSDRPDHTDTQYF.

The CDR3 nucleotides are TGTGCCAGCAGCCAAGGGGAGGGAATTGGGGGCAATGAGCAGTTCTTC. Residues: CASSQGEGIGGNEQFF. The chain is built from TRBV4-2 and TRBJ2-1; 7 nucleotides align to TRBD2. Trimming removed 1 base from V and 6 bases from J; junction bases left unmatched: 9. CDR3 length: 16 residues. Germline loops: CDR1 LGHNA, CDR2 YNFKEQ.

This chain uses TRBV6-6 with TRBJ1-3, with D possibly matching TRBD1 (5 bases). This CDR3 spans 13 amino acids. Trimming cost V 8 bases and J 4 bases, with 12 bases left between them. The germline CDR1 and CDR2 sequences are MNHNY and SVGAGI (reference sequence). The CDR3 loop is CASFPGPGNTIYF. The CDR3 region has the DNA TGTGCCAGCTTTCCAGGGCCAGGAAACACCATATATTTT.

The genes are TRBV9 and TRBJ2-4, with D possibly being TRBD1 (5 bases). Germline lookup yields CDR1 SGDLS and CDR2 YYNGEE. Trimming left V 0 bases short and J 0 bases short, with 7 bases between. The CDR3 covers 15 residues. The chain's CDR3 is CASSVGGPAKNIQYF. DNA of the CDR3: TGTGCCAGCAGCGTAGGGGGCCCAGCCAAAAACATTCAGTACTTC.

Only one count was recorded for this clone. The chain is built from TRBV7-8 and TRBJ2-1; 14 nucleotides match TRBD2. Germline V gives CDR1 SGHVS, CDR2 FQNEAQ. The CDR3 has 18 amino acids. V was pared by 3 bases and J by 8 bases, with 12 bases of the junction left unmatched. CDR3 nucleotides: TGTGCCAGCAGCTTCCGACTAGCGGGGGGGCAGGGGTATGATGAGCAGTTCTTC. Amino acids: CASSFRLAGGQGYDEQFF. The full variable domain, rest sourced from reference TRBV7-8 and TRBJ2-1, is GAGVSQSPRYKVAKRGQDVALRCDPISGHVSLFWYQQALGQGPEFLTYFQNEAQLDKSGLPSDRFFAERPEGSVSTLKIQRTQQEDSAVYLCASSFRLAGGQGYDEQFFGPGTRLTVL.

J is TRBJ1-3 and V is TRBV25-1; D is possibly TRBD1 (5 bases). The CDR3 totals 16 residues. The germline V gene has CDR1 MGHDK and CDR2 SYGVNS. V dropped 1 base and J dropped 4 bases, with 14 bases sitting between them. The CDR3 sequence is CASSEWGVAAGNTIYF. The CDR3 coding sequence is TGTGCCAGCAGTGAATGGGGGGTGGCAGCCGGAAACACCATATATTTT.

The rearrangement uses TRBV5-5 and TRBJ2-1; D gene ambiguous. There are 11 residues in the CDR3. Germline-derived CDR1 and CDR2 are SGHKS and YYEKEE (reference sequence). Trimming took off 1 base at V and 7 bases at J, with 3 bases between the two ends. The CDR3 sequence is CASSLLNEQFF. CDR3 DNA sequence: TGTGCCAGCAGCTTGCTGAATGAGCAGTTCTTC.

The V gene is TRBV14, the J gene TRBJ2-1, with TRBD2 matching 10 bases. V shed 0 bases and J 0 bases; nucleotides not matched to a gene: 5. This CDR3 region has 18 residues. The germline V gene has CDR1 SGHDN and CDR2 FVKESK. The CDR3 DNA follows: TGTGCCAGCAGCCAAGACCAGCTAGCGGGGGACTCCTACAATGAGCAGTTCTTC. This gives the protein CASSQDQLAGDSYNEQFF. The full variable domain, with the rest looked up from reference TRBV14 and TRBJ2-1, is EAGVTQFPSHSVIEKGQTVTLRCDPISGHDNLYWYRRVMGKEIKFLLHFVKESKQDESGMPNNRFLAERTGGTYSTLKVQPAELEDSGVYFCASSQDQLAGDSYNEQFFGPGTRLTVL.

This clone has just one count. CDR3: CASSEGQGSGYTF. CDR3 bases: TGTGCCAGCAGCGAGGGACAGGGTAGTGGCTACACCTTC. This chain links TRBV13 with TRBJ1-2; TRBD1 agrees at 9 bases. V trimming: 5 bases; J trimming: 7 bases; junction bases outside the gene matches: 5. This CDR3 has 13 amino acids. CDR1 is PRHDT, CDR2 FYEKMQ, per germline (reference sequence).

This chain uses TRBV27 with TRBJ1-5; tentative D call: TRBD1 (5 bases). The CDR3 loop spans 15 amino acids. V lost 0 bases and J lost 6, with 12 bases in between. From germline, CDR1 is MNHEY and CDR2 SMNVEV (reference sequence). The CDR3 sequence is CASSLSAGLGQPQHF. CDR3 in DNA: TGTGCCAGCAGTTTATCGGCAGGGCTGGGTCAGCCCCAGCATTTT.

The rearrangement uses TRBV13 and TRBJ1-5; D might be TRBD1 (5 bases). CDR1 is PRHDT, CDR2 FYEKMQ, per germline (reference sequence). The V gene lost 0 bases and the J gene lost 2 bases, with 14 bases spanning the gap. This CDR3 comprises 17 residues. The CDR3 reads CASSLGRGVWRNQPQHF. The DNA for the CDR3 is TGTGCCAGCAGCTTAGGCCGGGGGGTCTGGCGCAATCAGCCCCAGCATTTT.

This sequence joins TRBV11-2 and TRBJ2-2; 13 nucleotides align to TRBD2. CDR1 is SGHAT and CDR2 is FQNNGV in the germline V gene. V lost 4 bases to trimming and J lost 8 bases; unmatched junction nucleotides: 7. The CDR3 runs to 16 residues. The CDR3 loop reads CASSSWTSGGSGELFF. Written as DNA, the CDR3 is TGTGCCAGCAGCTCCTGGACTAGCGGGGGAAGTGGGGAGCTGTTTTTT.

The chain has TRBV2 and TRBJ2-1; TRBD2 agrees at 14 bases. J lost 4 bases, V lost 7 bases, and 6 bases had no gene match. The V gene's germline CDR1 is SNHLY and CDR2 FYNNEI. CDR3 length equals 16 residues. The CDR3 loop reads CASMGLAGATYNEQFF. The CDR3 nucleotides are TGTGCCAGCATGGGACTAGCGGGGGCCACTTACAATGAGCAGTTCTTC. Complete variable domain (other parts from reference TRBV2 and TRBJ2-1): EPEVTQTPSHQVTQMGQEVILRCVPISNHLYFYWYRQILGQKVEFLVSFYNNEISEKSEIFDDQFSVERPDGSNFTLKIRSTKLEDSAMYFCASMGLAGATYNEQFFGPGTRLTVL.

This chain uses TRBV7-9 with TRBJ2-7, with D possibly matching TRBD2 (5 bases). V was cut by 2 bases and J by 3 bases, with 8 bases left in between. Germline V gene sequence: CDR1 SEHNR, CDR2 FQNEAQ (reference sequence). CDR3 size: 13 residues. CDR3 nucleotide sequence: TGTGCCAGCAGCTTAAGCGGAAGCTACGAGCAGTACTTC. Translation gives CASSLSGSYEQYF.

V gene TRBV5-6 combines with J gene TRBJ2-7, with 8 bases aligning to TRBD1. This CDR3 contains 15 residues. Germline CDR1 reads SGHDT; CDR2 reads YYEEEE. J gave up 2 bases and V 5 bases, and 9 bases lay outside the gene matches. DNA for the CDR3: TGTGCCAGCAGTCCCGCCGGGACAGGCGCCTACGAGCAGTACTTC. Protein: CASSPAGTGAYEQYF.

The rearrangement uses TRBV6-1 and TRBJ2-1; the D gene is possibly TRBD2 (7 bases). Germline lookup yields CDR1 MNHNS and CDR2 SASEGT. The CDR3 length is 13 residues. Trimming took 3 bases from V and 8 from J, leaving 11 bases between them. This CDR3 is CASSEGGPDEQFF. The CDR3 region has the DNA TGTGCCAGCAGTGAGGGGGGGCCGGATGAGCAGTTCTTC.

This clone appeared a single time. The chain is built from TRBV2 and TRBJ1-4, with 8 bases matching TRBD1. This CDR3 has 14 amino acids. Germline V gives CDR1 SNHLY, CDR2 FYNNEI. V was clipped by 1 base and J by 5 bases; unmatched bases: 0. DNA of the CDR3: TGTGCCAGCAGTGAAGGGACAGGGAATGAAAAACTGTTTTTT. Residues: CASSEGTGNEKLFF.

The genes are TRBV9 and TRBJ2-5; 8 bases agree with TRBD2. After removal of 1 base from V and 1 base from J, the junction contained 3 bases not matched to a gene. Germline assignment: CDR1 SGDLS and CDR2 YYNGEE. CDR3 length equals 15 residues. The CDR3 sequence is CASSVNGGAQETQYF. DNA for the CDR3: TGTGCCAGCAGCGTAAACGGGGGGGCCCAAGAGACCCAGTACTTC.

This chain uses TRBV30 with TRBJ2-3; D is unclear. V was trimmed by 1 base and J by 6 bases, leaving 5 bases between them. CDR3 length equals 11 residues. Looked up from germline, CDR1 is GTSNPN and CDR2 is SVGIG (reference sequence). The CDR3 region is CAWSDGDTQYF. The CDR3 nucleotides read TGTGCCTGGAGTGACGGTGATACGCAGTATTTT.

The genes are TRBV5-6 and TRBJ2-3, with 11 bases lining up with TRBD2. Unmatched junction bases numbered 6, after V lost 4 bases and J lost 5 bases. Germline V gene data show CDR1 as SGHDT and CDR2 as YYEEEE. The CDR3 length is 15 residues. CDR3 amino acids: CASSSSGGAVDTQYF. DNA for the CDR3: TGTGCCAGCAGCAGTAGCGGGGGGGCTGTAGATACGCAGTATTTT.

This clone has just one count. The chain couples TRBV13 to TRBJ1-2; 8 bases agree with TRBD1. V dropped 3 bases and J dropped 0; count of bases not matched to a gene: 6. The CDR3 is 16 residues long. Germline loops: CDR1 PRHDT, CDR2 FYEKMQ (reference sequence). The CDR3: CASSLGTGGTNYGYTF. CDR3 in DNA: TGTGCCAGCAGCTTGGGGACAGGCGGTACTAACTATGGCTACACCTTC.

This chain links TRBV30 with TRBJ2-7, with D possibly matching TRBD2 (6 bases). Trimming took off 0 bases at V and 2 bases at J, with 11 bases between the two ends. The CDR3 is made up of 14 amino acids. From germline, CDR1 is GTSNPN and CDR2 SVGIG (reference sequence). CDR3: CAWSVGGVTYEQYF. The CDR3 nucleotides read TGTGCCTGGAGTGTAGGAGGGGTAACCTACGAGCAGTACTTC.

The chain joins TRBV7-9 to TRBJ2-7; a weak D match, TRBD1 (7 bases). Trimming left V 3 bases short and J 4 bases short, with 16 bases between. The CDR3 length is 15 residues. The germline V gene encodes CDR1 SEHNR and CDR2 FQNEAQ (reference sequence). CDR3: CASSFLGQGGYEQYF. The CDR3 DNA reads TGTGCCAGCAGCTTCTTAGGGCAGGGGGGTTACGAGCAGTACTTC.

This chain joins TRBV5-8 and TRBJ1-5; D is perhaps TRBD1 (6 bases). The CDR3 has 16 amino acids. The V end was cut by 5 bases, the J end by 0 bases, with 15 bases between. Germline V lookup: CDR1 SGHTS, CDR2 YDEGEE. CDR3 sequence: CASSWGGTTSNQPQHF. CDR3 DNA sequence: TGTGCCAGCAGTTGGGGGGGCACGACTAGCAATCAGCCCCAGCATTTT.

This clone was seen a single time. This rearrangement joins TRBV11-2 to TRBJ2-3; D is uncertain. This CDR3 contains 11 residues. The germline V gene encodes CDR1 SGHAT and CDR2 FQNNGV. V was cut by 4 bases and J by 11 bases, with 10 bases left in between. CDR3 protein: CASSWSEGQYF. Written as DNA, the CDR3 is TGTGCCAGCAGCTGGAGCGAAGGGCAGTATTTT.